This T cell receptor (beta chain) was identified in a study of Ad26.COV2.S vaccination and SARS-CoV-2 variants. Study-level background: In the COV1001 trial, the donor was in the Ad26.COV2.S arm.

Germline assignment: CDR1 WNHNN and CDR2 SYGVQD (reference sequence). CDR3 length equals 13 residues. The V end lost 3 bases, the J end lost 1 base, and 7 bases lay between the germline ends. Treatment denoted: over 15 received Ad26.COV2.S at low or high dose, single or two shots; about five received placebo; per-sample allocation not given. Sampling happened 63 days after the first vaccine or placebo injection. Boston supplied an adult donor aged 18-55 years. Note on this clone: The target antigen is unknown.

The protocol was immunoSEQ multiplex PCR, while the TCRdb copy is restricted to in-frame clones and leaves out a portion. The sample shows around 450,000 clones, more than 75% of them seen only once. Study results and caveats: Responses of spike-specific T cells (both CD8+ and CD4+) reportedly showed substantial breadth after vaccination. Among vaccine recipients, spike-specific TCR breadth exceeded that of placebo recipients.

This sequence originates from a person between 18 and 60 years old who received the Ad26.COV2.S COVID-19 vaccine or a placebo. The chain uses TRBV10-1 and TRBJ2-7; D unresolved. The sample consisted of peripheral blood, taken in a trial of Ad26.COV2.S vaccine versus placebo. The CDR3 here is CASSDRSSYEQYF. In nucleotides, the CDR3 is TGCGCCAGCAGTGACAGGTCGTCCTACGAGCAGTACTTC.